The clone carrying this TCR beta chain was observed once. Its antigen is unknown. This record belongs to a study of shared clonotypes between healthy human individuals. This CDR3 has 12 residues. Per germline, CDR1 SEHNR and CDR2 FQNEAQ (reference sequence). V was pared by 5 bases and J by 6 bases, with 8 bases between. Cells designated naive CD8 were CD45RO-negative and were positively selected for CCR7, with terminally differentiated effector memory CD45RA+ cells excluded. Data came from immunoSEQ multiplex PCR; TCRdb stores just in-frame clones and leaves some out. The data show over 2 million clones, just under 95% seen once. Overall study findings and caveats: Sharing of clonotypes among donors was expected to vary with sequencing depth.

This receptor was taken from a man younger than 30 in good health. Sequencing input: naive CD8+ T cells sorted from blood. The V call is TRBV7-9, the J call TRBJ1-5; no firm D call. As DNA, the CDR3 is TGTGCCAGCAGCCCAGAGGGTCAGCCCCAGCATTTT. Its protein product is CASSPEGQPQHF.